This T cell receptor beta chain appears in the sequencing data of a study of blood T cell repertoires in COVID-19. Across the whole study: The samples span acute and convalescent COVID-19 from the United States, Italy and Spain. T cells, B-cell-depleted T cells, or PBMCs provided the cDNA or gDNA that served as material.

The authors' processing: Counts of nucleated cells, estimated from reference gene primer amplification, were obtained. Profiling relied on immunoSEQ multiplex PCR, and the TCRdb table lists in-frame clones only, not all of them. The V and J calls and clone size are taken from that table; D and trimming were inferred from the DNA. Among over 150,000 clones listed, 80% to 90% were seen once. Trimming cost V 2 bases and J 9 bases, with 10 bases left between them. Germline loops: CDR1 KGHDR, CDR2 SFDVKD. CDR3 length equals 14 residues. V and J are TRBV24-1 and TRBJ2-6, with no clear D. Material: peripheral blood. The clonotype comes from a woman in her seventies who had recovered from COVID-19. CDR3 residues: CATSDSWQVNVLTF. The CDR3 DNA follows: TGTGCCACCAGTGATTCCTGGCAGGTCAACGTCCTGACTTTC.